This TCR beta chain came from a study of T cell responses to AZD1222 COVID-19 vaccine. Assay: immunoSEQ multiplex PCR; the TCRdb copy retains only in-frame clones and omits some. This sample has about 140,000 clones; roughly 88% occur once, and the top ten carry roughly 3.8%. For this clone: The target antigen is unknown. One end of the junction varies from germline; a read error may be responsible.

Points from the study as a whole: Increases in Spike-specific TCR breadth and depth were seen after two AZD1222 doses.

CDR1 SGHKS and CDR2 YYEKEE come from the germline V gene (reference sequence). This CDR3 has 16 amino acids. V is TRBV5-5 and J is TRBJ1-2; 9 bases fit TRBD1. The TCR was taken from an adult in good health. Sequencing was performed on peripheral blood, taken on day 0 of AZD1222 vaccination. The CDR3 region is CARSWGATGGGSGYTF. The CDR3 DNA is TGCGCCCGCAGCTGGGGGGCGACAGGGGGTGGATCTGGCTACACCTTC.